This T cell receptor beta chain appears in the sequencing data of a study of T cell responses to AZD1222 COVID-19 vaccine (dated by TCRdb to the early 2020s). Background for the entire study: AZD1222 recipients given second doses at about 4 weeks or at about 12 weeks were pooled, since spike-specific TCR depth and breadth were not found to differ between the two schedules. A total of 230 to 250 trial participants underwent TCR sequencing, of whom 200 to 220 received two doses of AZD1222 and approximately 25 received two doses of the MenACWY control vaccine. Trial participants were enrolled into age subgroups of 18-55, 56-69 and 70-plus years, which contained about 150, 27 and 61 TCR-sequenced participants, respectively. General study outcomes and caveats: In the small 56-69-year group, the increase in depth fell short of significance, most likely because of low power. Epitopes outside the regions mutated in the B.1.351 and B.1.1.7 variants were reportedly recognized by nearly half of the unique spike-specific TCRs. CD4 TCRs associated with the vaccine covered the entire spike protein, and the dominant responses were in regions 160-218 and 743-854. Because no day 14 peak-response samples were available, the repertoires could be characterized only after the peak T cell response. Conclusions about previously exposed vaccinees are limited because only 6 or 7 AZD1222 recipients were SARS-CoV-2 seropositive at baseline. Participants were mostly white British and included more females than males, and it was suggested by the authors that clonal diversity may have been underestimated. After two AZD1222 doses, spike-specific TCR breadth and depth were significantly higher than at day 0 and than in MenACWY recipients.

The sample's time point label, decoded: baseline before first vaccination. Vaccinee samples were obtained from the UK trials COV001 and COV002, which included a single-blind randomized controlled phase 2/3 trial of AZD1222 (ChAdOx1 nCoV-19) in healthy adults. Trial participant PBMC samples were collected at day 0 and day 28 after the second dose for TCRbeta chain sequencing. As concerns this clone: The clone's antigen remains unknown. Per-base quality was not reported, and no clone a single base away is much larger than it.

The CDR3 regions of human TCRbeta chains were analyzed by immunosequencing. The study's own analysis went as follows. TCRs in the repertoires were matched against a reference library of SARS-CoV-2-specific TCRs that had been generated with the MIRA antigen-specificity platform. Breadth meant the fraction of unique TCRs that were SARS-CoV-2-associated, whereas depth meant the fraction of total T cells that were SARS-CoV-2-associated. Using the MIRA data, each spike-specific TCR was assigned both to the spike region to which the TCR was reactive and to a CD4 or CD8 class. Log10-transformed breadth and depth values were compared by one-way ANOVA with Sidak's multiple comparisons tests. TCRdb took over this immuneACCESS table, retaining in-frame rearrangements with V and J assigned. Such tables are incomplete; in checked studies, under half of the missing clones stem from an unresolved V gene, and the remainder is unexplained. V and J calls and clone size are as listed in that table; D and trimming were resolved from the DNA. For this sample the table gives roughly 150,000 clones, of which around nine tenths were detected only once. The ten top clones hold 1.5% to 2% of the sample.

From the cysteine through the phenylalanine, the CDR3 covers 14 amino acids. The only DNA kept is the CDR3, 42 bases in frame from the first base. CDR1 and CDR2 (MGHDK, SYGVNS) derive from the germline V gene. The junction shows trimming of 6 bases on V and 4 bases on J, plus 12 bases between the germline ends. Sample: peripheral blood, taken on day 0 of AZD1222 vaccination. The chain is encoded by TRBV25-1 joined to TRBJ2-2, with the D gene too uncertain to name. The TCR originated in an adult in good health. The nucleotides read TGTGCCAGCAGGGGCCCTCCTACCACCGGGGAGCTGTTTTTT. Its amino acids are CASRGPPTTGELFF.